This T cell receptor (beta chain) was profiled in a study of shared clonotypes between healthy human individuals. Overall study findings and caveats: All-four-donor shared clonotypes had higher generation probabilities than non-shared clonotypes did. Naive CD4 clonotype sharing across several donors was about 5%.

The assay was immunoSEQ multiplex PCR, and TCRdb's table has in-frame clones only and misses some. The sample consists of 1.5 million to 2.5 million clones, about 95% of them appearing once. About this clone itself: The antigen is unknown. The identical CDR3 is also encoded by other nucleotide sequences in the sample.

Naive CD8 cells lacked CD45RO, underwent positive selection for CCR7 and left out terminally differentiated effector memory CD45RA+ cells. Only Caucasian adults living in Nashville, Tennessee made up the donor group. CDR3 length equals 13 residues. Trimming took off 3 bases at V and 0 bases at J, with 6 bases between the two ends. The germline gives CDR1 KGHSH, CDR2 LQKENI. The TCR originated in a man between 18 and 29 years old in good health. Material: naive CD8+ T cells sorted from blood. The V gene is TRBV18, the J gene TRBJ2-7, with a possible D match to TRBD2 (6 bases). Here the CDR3 DNA reads TGTGCCAGCTCACCGGGGGGCTCCTACGAGCAGTACTTC. Translating it yields CASSPGGSYEQYF.